Below, 24 T cell receptor beta chains from the same sample are listed, as sequenced in a study of blood T cells in healthy people across ages (dated by TCRdb to the mid-2010s). Libraries came from 5' RACE. Sequencing instrument: Illumina HiSeq 2500. A second PCR of about 6 to 11 cycles was run with a J-beta primer mix and a sample-barcoded 5' primer. Starting from the raw public reads, TCRdb applied fastp trimming at Q25, assembled clones with MiXCR and retained in-frame beta chains. Each CDR3 protein appears once, grouped with its most common genes and DNA. The sample data list roughly 560,000 distinct CDR3 sequences, and 20% to 30% of these were observed just once. The biggest ten clones account for roughly 9.4% of the sample. The same data also went into a second study, on T cells of mothers and their children.

The source material was blood. The source is a boy aged 5-17 years in good health.

This clonotype has a count of ten or more. The V call is TRBV18, the J call TRBJ2-1, with D perhaps given as TRBD1 or TRBD2 (5 bases each). The J call may be faulty, since TRBJ2-7 better matches the DNA end. This CDR3 spans 13 amino acids. Germline CDR1 reads KGHSH; CDR2 reads LQKENI. Written as DNA, the CDR3 is TGTGCCAGCTCACCACGAGGGGACTACGAGCAGTACTTC. Amino acid sequence: CASSPRGDYEQYF.

This chain links TRBV12-3 or TRBV12-4 with TRBJ2-1, with TRBD1 identical over 9 bases. CDR3 length equals 16 residues. V lost 5 bases to trimming and J lost 8 bases; unmatched junction nucleotides: 13. The CDR3 sequence: CASSARGTGKKDEQFF. DNA of the CDR3: TGTGCCAGCAGTGCACGCGGGACAGGGAAAAAGGATGAGCAGTTCTTC.

The CDR3 coding sequence is TGTGCCAGCAGCCAAGTCCCTAGCGGAGCCCCCGATACGCAGTATTTT. It encodes CASSQVPSGAPDTQYF. The V gene is TRBV14, the J gene TRBJ2-3; 7 bases match TRBD2. The CDR3 is made up of 16 amino acids. The ends lost 1 base at V and 6 bases at J; junction bases unmatched: 10. Germline CDR1 and CDR2: SGHDN and FVKESK.

The V call is TRBV7-3, the J call TRBJ1-3; no clear D. Germline lookup yields CDR1 SGHTA and CDR2 FQGTGA. The CDR3 covers 14 residues. Trimming took 0 bases from V and 3 from J, leaving 6 bases between them. The CDR3 region has the DNA TGTGCCAGCAGCTTAACGGGATTTGGAAACACCATATATTTT. Residues: CASSLTGFGNTIYF.

The table lists this clonotype with a few counts. As DNA, the CDR3 is TGCAGCGTTGACCCGGGACGGGGGGCCTACGAGCAGTACTTC. This encodes CSVDPGRGAYEQYF. J is TRBJ2-7 and V is TRBV29-1, with 7 bases aligning to TRBD2. V lost 3 bases and J lost 2; bases outside the gene matches: 7. The V gene's germline CDR1 is SQVTM and CDR2 ANQGSEA. This CDR3 is 14 amino acids long.

The genes are TRBV5-1 and TRBJ2-2; TRBD1 aligns across 11 bases. The CDR3 length is 16 residues. The V gene end was trimmed by 3 bases and the J gene end by 3 bases; junction bases not matched to a gene: 4. CDR1 SGHRS and CDR2 YFSETQ come from the germline V gene. The CDR3 region has the DNA TGCGCCAGCAGCTCCGGACAGGGGGCTTACACCGGGGAGCTGTTTTTT. This translates into CASSSGQGAYTGELFF.

The sample holds a few counts of this clonotype. For the CDR3, the DNA is TGTGCCAGCAGCCAAGTGTGGGGAGAGCAGTTCTTC. Translating gives CASSQVWGEQFF. The rearrangement uses TRBV3-1 and TRBJ2-1; unclear D gene. Germline V gene sequence: CDR1 LGHDT, CDR2 YNNKEL (reference sequence). The CDR3 totals 12 residues. V gave up 1 base and J gave up 10 bases, with 8 bases separating them.

This clonotype is a singleton in its sample. This chain connects TRBV10-3 to TRBJ2-1; a weak D match, TRBD1 (6 bases). Germline assignment: CDR1 ENHRY and CDR2 SYGVKD. The CDR3 is 13 amino acids. Between the trimmed V and J ends, which lost 8 bases and 9 bases, there was a span of 17 bases. CDR3 bases: TGTGCCATCGCCCCTAATACAGGGACTGAGCAGTTCTTC. This encodes CAIAPNTGTEQFF.

Remarks on this clonotype: At one end the junction does not follow the germline gene, possibly because of a read error. This chain joins TRBV20-1 and TRBJ2-5; a possible D gene is TRBD2 (5 bases). This CDR3 is 14 amino acids long. Germline lookup yields CDR1 DFQATT and CDR2 SNEGSKA (reference sequence). The CDR3 DNA sequence: TGCAGTGCTTCTGCGGGTGCCGTGGAGTACGAGCAGTGCTTC. Its protein product is CSASAGAVEYEQCF.

In this sample, this clonotype turned up a few times. The CDR3 DNA is TGTGCCAGCTCACCATTAGGAACAGGGCTGAACACTGAAGCTTTCTTT. Its translation: CASSPLGTGLNTEAFF. V is TRBV18 and J is TRBJ1-1; tentatively, D is TRBD1 (6 bases). This CDR3 has 16 residues. Germline CDR1 is KGHSH and CDR2 is LQKENI. Deletions cut 2 bases from V and 0 bases from J, with 13 bases between.

This clonotype was counted at least ten times. This chain connects TRBV20-1 to TRBJ2-7; 7 nucleotides align to TRBD1. The CDR3 runs to 18 residues. CDR1 and CDR2 (germline): DFQATT, SNEGSKA (reference sequence). The trim removed 3 bases at V and 2 bases at J, leaving 19 bases unmatched. CDR3 bases: TGCAGTGCTAGCACGGTTCAGGGGGAAGTTTATGTCCCCTACGAGCAGTACTTC. Amino acids: CSASTVQGEVYVPYEQYF.

This clonotype was seen more than once but under ten times. The chain employs TRBV18 and TRBJ2-5; no reliable D call. CDR1 and CDR2 from the germline V gene are KGHSH and LQKENI. The CDR3 is 14 residues long. Deletions cut 6 bases from V and 2 bases from J, with 13 bases between. In DNA form, the CDR3 reads TGTGCCAGCTCCCCGCTGGTGGGTCAAGAGACCCAGTACTTC. It codes for CASSPLVGQETQYF.

This clonotype was seen a few times. The chain has TRBV4-3 and TRBJ2-3, with 9 bases matching TRBD1. J gave up 8 bases and V 2 bases, and 8 bases lay outside the gene matches. CDR1 and CDR2 from the germline V gene are LGHNA and YSLEER. This CDR3 is built from 15 residues. The CDR3 reads CASSQTDRGGGTQYF. Written as DNA, the CDR3 is TGCGCCAGCAGCCAAACGGACAGGGGAGGGGGTACGCAGTATTTT.

Here the CDR3 reads CASSLWGRPTYEQYF. As DNA, the CDR3 is TGTGCCAGCAGTTTATGGGGGAGGCCCACCTACGAGCAGTACTTC. V gene TRBV28 combines with J gene TRBJ2-7; maybe TRBD2 (6 bases). CDR3 size: 15 residues. The V end was cut by 0 bases, the J end by 2 bases, with 11 bases between. Looked up from germline, CDR1 is MDHEN and CDR2 is SYDVKM.

This clonotype was detected a few times. The chain joins TRBV25-1 to TRBJ2-5; 15 nucleotides agree with TRBD2. The end of the DNA fits TRBJ2-7 better, so the J call may be wrong. Per the germline V gene, CDR1 is MGHDK and CDR2 is SYGVNS. This CDR3 contains 18 residues. CDR3 region: CASSEWGTSGRSTYEQYF. The CDR3 region has the DNA TGTGCCAGCAGTGAATGGGGGACTAGCGGGAGGTCTACCTACGAGCAGTACTTC.

The chain couples TRBV9 to TRBJ1-2; 9 bases are shared with TRBD1. Germline CDR1 is SGDLS and CDR2 is YYNGEE. CDR3 length equals 14 residues. J gave up 8 bases and V 4 bases, and 9 bases lay outside the gene matches. The CDR3 here is CASSPTGTGSGYTF. In nucleotides, the CDR3 is TGTGCCAGCAGCCCGACCGGGACAGGGAGCGGCTACACCTTC.

Concerning this clonotype itself: At one boundary the junction diverges from the germline segment, which might be a read error. The chain couples TRBV7-7 to TRBJ2-2; the D is unclear. From germline, CDR1 is SSHAT and CDR2 FNYEAQ (reference sequence). CDR3 length: 14 amino acids. As DNA, the CDR3 is TGTGCTAGCAGCCCCCGGTTCAACACCGGGGAGCTGTTTTTT. Its translation is CASSPRFNTGELFF.

The sample holds a few counts of this clonotype. The chain has TRBV4-1 and TRBJ2-1; 7 bases fit TRBD2. The DNA end is more similar to TRBJ2-7, so the J call may be wrong. CDR3 length equals 14 residues. Germline loops: CDR1 MGHRA, CDR2 YSYEKL. CDR3 in amino acids: CASSQGGNPYEQYF. The CDR3 DNA is TGCGCCAGCAGCCAGGGGGGGAATCCCTACGAGCAGTACTTC.

This clonotype was seen more than once but under ten times. This chain links TRBV29-1 with TRBJ1-1, with TRBD1 matching over 8 bases. Per germline, CDR1 SQVTM and CDR2 ANQGSEA. V gave up 4 bases and J gave up 3 bases; unmatched junction bases: 4. The CDR3 has 13 residues. Here the CDR3 reads CSVGQGAYTEAFF. The CDR3 region has the DNA TGCAGCGTTGGGCAGGGGGCATACACTGAAGCTTTCTTT.

The genes are TRBV28 and TRBJ2-3; D might be TRBD1 (6 bases). Deletions cut 3 bases from V and 0 bases from J, with 10 bases between. The CDR3 contains 15 residues. CDR1 and CDR2 (germline): MDHEN, SYDVKM. The CDR3 here is CASSFSQGSTDTQYF. The CDR3 DNA is TGTGCCAGCAGTTTCTCACAGGGAAGCACAGATACGCAGTATTTT.

This clonotype was counted at least ten times. The J gene is TRBJ2-5, the V gene TRBV20-1, with 13 bases identical to TRBD2. In germline, CDR1 is DFQATT, CDR2 SNEGSKA (reference sequence). The CDR3 has 16 residues. V lost 6 bases, J lost 0 bases, and 7 bases stayed unmatched. The CDR3 reads CSATTGLAGDQETQYF. The CDR3 bases are TGCAGTGCCACGACCGGACTAGCGGGGGACCAAGAGACCCAGTACTTC.

This clonotype came up many times. J is TRBJ1-2 and V is TRBV9, with no clear D. Trimming cost V 0 bases and J 4 bases, with 4 bases left between them. The V gene's germline CDR1 is SGDLS and CDR2 YYNGEE. CDR3 length: 12 residues. This CDR3 is CASSVDGYGYTF. CDR3 DNA sequence: TGTGCCAGCAGCGTAGATGGCTATGGCTACACCTTC.

This clonotype turned up a few times. Likely a read error: the CDR3 ends without its conserved phenylalanine or tryptophan. The genes are TRBV28 and TRBJ1-2, with 8 bases identical to TRBD1. The CDR3 totals 14 residues. Germline CDR1 reads MDHEN; CDR2 reads SYDVKM. Trimming at V came to 2 bases and at J to 2 bases, leaving 1 base not matched to a gene. For the CDR3, the DNA is TGTGCCAGCAGTTTACGGACAGGGAACTATGGCTACACCCTC. It translates to CASSLRTGNYGYTL.

The chain is built from TRBV5-6 and TRBJ2-1, with TRBD1 matching over 8 bases. Trimming took 4 bases from V and 2 from J; bases not matched to a gene: 5. The CDR3 extends over 15 amino acids. From germline, CDR1 is SGHDT and CDR2 YYEEEE. The CDR3 sequence: CASSGSDRAYNEQFF. The CDR3 DNA reads TGTGCCAGCAGCGGATCGGACAGGGCCTACAATGAGCAGTTCTTC.